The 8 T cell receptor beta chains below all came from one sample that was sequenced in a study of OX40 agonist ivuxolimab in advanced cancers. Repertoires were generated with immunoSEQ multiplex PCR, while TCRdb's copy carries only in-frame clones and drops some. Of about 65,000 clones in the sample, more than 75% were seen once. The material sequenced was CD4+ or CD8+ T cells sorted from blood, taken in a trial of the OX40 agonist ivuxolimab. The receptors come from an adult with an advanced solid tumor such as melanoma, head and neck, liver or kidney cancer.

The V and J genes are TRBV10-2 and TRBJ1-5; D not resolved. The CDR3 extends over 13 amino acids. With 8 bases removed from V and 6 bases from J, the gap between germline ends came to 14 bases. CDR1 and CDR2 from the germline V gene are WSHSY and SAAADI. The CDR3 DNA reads TGCGCCAGCGTCGCAGAGCCTGGTCAGCCCCAGCATTTT. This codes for CASVAEPGQPQHF.

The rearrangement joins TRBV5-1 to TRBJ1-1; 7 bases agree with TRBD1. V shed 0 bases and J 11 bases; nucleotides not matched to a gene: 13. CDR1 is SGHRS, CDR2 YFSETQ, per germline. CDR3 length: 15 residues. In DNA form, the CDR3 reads TGCGCCAGCAGCTTGGCCGACAGGGACACCGCGAGGGCTTTCTTT. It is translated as CASSLADRDTARAFF.

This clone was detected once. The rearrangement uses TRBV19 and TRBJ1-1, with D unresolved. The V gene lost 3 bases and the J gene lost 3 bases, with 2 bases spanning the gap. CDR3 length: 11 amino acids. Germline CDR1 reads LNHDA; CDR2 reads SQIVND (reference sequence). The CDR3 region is CASSIYTEAFF. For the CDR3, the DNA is TGTGCCAGTAGTATTTACACTGAAGCTTTCTTT.

The CDR3, as DNA: TGTGCCAGCAGGGTAGCGGGGGGGACGGAGACCCAGTACTTC. Translating it yields CASRVAGGTETQYF. The chain carries TRBV5-8 and TRBJ2-5, with 11 positions matching TRBD2. CDR3 length: 14 amino acids. The J segment lost 5 bases and the V segment lost 5 bases, leaving 5 bases of the junction unmatched. Germline V gene lookup returns CDR1 SGHTS and CDR2 YDEGEE.

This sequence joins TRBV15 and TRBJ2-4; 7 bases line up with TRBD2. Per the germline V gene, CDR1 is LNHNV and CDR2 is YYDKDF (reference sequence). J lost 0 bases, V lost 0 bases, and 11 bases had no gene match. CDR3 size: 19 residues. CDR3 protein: CATSRDQGLSGVAKNIQYF. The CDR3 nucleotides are TGTGCCACCAGCAGAGATCAGGGTCTGAGCGGGGTAGCCAAAAACATTCAGTACTTC.

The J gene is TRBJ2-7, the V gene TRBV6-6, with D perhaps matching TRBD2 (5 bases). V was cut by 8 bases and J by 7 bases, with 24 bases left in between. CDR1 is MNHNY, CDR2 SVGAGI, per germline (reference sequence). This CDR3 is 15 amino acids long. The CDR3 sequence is CASRVGKGHPGEQYF. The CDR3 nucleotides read TGTGCCAGCCGGGTCGGGAAGGGTCACCCGGGGGAGCAGTACTTC.

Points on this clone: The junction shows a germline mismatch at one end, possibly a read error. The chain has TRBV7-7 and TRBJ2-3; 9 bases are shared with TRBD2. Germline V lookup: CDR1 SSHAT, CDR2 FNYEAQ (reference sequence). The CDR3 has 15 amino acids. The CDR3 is CASSTSGGSTDTQYF. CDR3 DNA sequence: TGTGCTAGCAGCACGAGCGGGGGGTCCACAGATACGCAGTATTTT.

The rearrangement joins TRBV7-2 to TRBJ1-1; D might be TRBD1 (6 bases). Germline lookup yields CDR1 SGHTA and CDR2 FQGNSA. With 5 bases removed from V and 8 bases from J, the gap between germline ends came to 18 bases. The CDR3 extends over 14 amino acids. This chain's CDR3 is CASSPRTPGVEAFF. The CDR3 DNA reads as TGTGCCAGCAGCCCGAGGACCCCAGGGGTCGAAGCTTTCTTT.